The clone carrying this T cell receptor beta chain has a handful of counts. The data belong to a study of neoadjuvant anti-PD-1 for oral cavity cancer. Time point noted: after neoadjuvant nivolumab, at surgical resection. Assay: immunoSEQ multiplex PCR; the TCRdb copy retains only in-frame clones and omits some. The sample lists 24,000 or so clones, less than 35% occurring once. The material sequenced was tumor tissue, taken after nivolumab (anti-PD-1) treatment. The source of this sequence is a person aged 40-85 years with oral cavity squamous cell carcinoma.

CDR3 amino acids: CASSGGAGGTQYF. CDR3 bases: TGTGCCAGCAGTGGAGGAGCGGGCGGGACCCAGTACTTC. J is TRBJ2-5 and V is TRBV6-1; the D gene is possibly TRBD2 (6 bases). There are 13 residues in the CDR3. Trimming pared 4 bases from V and 7 bases from J, leaving 13 bases between. Germline V gene data show CDR1 as MNHNS and CDR2 as SASEGT.